The clone carrying this T cell receptor (beta chain) appeared a few times. The target antigen is unknown. Donors were healthy Caucasian individuals from Russia aged roughly 6 to 95. A second PCR, run for roughly 7 to 12 cycles, used a sample-barcoded 5' primer plus a J-beta primer mix. A tag from a template-switch adaptor with 12 random nucleotides marked each cDNA molecule. Per-sample output comprised a minimum of 2.5 million paired-end reads containing CDR3. One entry per CDR3 protein, called by TCRdb with MiXCR from the 5' RACE reads. The sample carries about 1,000,000 distinct CDR3 sequences, 45% recorded once. Per germline, CDR1 SNHLY and CDR2 FYNNEI. The CDR3 extends over 12 amino acids. Trimming took 8 bases from V and 6 from J, leaving 14 bases between them. The data were obtained in a study of blood T cells in healthy people across ages. Whole-study results and caveats: In long-lived donors, naive CD4+ cell counts and diversity exceeded those of aged donors.

The receptor's source is a woman aged 55 to 70 in good health. Sequencing was done on a sample of blood. This sequence joins TRBV2 and TRBJ2-7; D might be TRBD1 or TRBD2, each matching 5 bases. The CDR3 region is CASRGRVFEQYF. CDR3 coding DNA: TGTGCCAGCCGGGGCAGGGTTTTCGAGCAGTACTTC.